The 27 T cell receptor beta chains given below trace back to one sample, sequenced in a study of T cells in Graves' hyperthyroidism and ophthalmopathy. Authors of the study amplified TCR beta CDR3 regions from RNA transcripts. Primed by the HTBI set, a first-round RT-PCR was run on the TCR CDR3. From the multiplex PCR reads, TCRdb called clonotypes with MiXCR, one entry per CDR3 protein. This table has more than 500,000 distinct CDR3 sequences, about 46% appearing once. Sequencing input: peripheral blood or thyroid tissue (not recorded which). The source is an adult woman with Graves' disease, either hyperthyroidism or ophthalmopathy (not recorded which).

CDR3 DNA: TGCAGTGCTAGTGGGGGGAGGAGGTACCAAGAGACCCAGTACTTC. It yields the protein CSASGGRRYQETQYF. This chain uses TRBV20-1 with TRBJ2-5; TRBD2 is a possible D gene (6 bases). Germline CDR1 DFQATT, CDR2 SNEGSKA (reference sequence). The CDR3 has 15 amino acids. The V end lost 3 bases, the J end lost 0 bases, and 14 bases lay between the germline ends.

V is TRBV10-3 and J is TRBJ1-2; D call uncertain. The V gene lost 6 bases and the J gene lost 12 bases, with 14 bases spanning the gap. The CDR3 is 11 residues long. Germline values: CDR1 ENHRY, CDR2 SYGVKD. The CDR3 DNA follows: TGTGCCATCAGGGGAGACTCTGGAAACACCTTC. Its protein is CAIRGDSGNTF.

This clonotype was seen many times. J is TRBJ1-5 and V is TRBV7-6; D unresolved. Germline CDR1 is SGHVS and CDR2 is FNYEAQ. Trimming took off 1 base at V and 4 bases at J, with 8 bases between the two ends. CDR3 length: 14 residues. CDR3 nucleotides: TGTGCCAGCAGCTTAGGCTCCCGAAATCAGCCCCAGCATTTT. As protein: CASSLGSRNQPQHF.

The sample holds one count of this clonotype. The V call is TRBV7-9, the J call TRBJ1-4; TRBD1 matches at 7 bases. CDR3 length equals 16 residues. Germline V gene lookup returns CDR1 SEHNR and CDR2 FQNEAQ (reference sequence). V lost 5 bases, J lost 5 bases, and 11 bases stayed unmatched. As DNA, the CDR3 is TGTGCCAGCAGCCCTTTATCGGGACAGCCGAATGAAAAACTGTTTTTT. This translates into CASSPLSGQPNEKLFF.

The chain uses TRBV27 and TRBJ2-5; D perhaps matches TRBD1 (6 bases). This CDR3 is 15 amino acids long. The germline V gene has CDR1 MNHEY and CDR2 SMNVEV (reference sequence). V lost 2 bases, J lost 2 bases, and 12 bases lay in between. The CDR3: CASSLSRGPQETQYF. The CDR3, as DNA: TGTGCCAGCAGTTTAAGCAGGGGACCGCAAGAGACCCAGTACTTC.

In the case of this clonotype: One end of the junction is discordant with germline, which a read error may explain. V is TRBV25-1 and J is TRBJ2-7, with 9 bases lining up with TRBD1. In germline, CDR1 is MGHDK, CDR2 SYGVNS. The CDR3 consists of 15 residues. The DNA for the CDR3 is TGTGGCAGCAGTGATTACCGGGACAGGGCCTACGAGCAGTACTTC. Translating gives CGSSDYRDRAYEQYF.

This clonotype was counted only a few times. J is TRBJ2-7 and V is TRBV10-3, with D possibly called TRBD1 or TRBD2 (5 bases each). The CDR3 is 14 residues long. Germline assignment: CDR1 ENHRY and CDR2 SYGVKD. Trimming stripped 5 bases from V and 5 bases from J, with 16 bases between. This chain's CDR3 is CAISRRWGKHEQYF. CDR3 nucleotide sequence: TGTGCCATCAGTCGACGTTGGGGGAAGCACGAGCAGTACTTC.

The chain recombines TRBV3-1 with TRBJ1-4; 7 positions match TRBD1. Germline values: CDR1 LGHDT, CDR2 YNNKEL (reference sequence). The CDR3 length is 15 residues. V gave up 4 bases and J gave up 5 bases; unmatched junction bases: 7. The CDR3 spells CASSPRDSENEKLFF. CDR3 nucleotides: TGTGCCAGCAGCCCGCGGGACAGTGAAAATGAAAAACTGTTTTTT.

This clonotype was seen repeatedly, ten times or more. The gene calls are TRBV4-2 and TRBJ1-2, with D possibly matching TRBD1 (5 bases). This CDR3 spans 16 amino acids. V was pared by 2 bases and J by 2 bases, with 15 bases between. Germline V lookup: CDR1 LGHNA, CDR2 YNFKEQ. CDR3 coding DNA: TGTGCCAGCAGCCAACCGAAGGGGCAGGTGAACTATGGCTACACCTTC. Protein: CASSQPKGQVNYGYTF.

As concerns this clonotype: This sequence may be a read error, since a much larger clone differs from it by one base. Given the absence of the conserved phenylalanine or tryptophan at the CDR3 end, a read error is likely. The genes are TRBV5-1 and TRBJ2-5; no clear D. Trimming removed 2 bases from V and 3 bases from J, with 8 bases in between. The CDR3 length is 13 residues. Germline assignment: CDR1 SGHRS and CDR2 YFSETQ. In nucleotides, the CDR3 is TGCGCCAGCAGCTTAACCGTAGAAGAGACCCAGTACGTC. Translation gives CASSLTVEETQYV.

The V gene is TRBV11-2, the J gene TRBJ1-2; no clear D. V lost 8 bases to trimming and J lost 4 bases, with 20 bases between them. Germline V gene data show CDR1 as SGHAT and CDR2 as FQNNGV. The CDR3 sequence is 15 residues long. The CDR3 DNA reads TGTGCCAGCCAGCCACGAAGGGCGCGGGGCTATGGCTACACCTTC. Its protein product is CASQPRRARGYGYTF.

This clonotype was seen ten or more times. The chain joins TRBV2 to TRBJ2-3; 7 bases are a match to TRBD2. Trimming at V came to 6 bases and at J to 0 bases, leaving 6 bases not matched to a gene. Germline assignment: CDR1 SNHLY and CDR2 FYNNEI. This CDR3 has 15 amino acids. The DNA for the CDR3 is TGTGCCAGCAGCGGTCAGCGGGGAAGCACAGATACGCAGTATTTT. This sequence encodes CASSGQRGSTDTQYF.

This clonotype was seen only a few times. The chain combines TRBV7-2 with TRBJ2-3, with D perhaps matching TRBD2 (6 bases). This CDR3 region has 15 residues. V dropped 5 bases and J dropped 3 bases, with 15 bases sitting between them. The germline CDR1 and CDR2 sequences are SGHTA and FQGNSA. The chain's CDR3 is CASSNPWAGTDTQYF. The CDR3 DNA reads TGTGCCAGCAGCAATCCCTGGGCGGGGACAGATACGCAGTATTTT.

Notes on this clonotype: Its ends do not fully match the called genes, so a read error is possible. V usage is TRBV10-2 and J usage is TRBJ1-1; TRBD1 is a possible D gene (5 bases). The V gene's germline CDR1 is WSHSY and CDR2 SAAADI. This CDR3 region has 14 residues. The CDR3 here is CASSYSKGLTEAFF. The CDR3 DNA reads TGTGCCAGCAGTTACTCGAAGGGACTCACTGAAGCTTTCTTT.

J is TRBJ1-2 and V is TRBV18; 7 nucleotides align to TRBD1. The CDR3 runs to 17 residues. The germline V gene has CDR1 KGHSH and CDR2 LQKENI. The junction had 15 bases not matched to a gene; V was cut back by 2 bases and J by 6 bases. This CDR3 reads CASSPISGTDAVDGYTF. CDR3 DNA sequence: TGTGCCAGCTCACCAATATCAGGGACAGACGCAGTCGATGGCTACACCTTC.

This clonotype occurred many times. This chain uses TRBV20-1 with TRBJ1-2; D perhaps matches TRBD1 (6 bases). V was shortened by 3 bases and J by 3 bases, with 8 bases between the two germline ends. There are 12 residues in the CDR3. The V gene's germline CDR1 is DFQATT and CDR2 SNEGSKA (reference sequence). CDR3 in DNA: TGCAGTGCTAGGGACAGAGACTATGGCTACACCTTC. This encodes CSARDRDYGYTF.

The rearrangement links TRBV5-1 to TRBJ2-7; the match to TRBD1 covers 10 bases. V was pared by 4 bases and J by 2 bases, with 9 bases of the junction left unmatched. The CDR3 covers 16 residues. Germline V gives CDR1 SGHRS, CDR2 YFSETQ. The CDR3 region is CASSRWTGGTAYEQYF. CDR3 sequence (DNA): TGCGCCAGCAGCCGATGGACAGGGGGTACCGCCTACGAGCAGTACTTC.

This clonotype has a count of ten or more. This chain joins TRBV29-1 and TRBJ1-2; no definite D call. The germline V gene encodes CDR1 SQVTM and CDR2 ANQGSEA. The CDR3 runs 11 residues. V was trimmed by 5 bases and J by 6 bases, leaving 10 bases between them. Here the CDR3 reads CSVRGIDGYTF. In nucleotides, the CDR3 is TGCAGCGTTCGAGGGATAGATGGCTACACCTTC.

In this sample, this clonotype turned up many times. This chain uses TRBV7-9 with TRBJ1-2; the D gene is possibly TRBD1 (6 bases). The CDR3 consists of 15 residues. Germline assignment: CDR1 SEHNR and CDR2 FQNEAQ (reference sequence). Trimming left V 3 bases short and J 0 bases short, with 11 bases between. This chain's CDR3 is CASSLSQGSNYGYTF. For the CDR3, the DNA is TGTGCCAGCAGCTTGTCGCAGGGGTCTAACTATGGCTACACCTTC.

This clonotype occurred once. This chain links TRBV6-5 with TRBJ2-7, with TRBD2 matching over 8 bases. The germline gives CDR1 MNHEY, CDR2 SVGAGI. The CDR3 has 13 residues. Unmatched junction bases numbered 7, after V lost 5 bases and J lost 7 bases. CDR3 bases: TGTGCCAGCAGTAACGGGAGGGGAGGGGAGCAGTACTTC. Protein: CASSNGRGGEQYF.

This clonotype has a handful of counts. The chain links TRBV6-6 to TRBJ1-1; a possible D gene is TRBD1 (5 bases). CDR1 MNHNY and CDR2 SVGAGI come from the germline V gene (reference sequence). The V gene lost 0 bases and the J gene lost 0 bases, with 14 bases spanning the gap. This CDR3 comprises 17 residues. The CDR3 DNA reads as TGTGCCAGCAGTTACTCGTTTGAGGGGTCCATGAACACTGAAGCTTTCTTT. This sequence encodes CASSYSFEGSMNTEAFF.

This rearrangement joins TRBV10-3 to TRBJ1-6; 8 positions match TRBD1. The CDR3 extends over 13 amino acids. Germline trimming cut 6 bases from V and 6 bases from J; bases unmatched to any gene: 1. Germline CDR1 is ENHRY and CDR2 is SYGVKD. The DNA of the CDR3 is TGTGCCATCAGGGGGACAGGTAATTCACCCCTCCACTTT. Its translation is CAIRGTGNSPLHF.

This chain's CDR3 is CASSQGGIGSPLHF. The DNA for the CDR3 is TGTGCCAGCAGCCAAGGGGGTATAGGATCACCCCTCCACTTT. The chain carries TRBV3-1 and TRBJ1-6; D not resolved. The germline V gene encodes CDR1 LGHDT and CDR2 YNNKEL (reference sequence). V lost 1 base to trimming and J lost 10 bases, with 11 bases between them. This CDR3 has 14 residues.

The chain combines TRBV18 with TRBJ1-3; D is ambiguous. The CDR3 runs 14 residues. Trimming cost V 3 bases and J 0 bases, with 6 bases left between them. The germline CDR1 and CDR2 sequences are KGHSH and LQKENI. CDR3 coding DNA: TGTGCCAGCTCACCGAACAGCTCTGGAAACACCATATATTTT. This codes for CASSPNSSGNTIYF.

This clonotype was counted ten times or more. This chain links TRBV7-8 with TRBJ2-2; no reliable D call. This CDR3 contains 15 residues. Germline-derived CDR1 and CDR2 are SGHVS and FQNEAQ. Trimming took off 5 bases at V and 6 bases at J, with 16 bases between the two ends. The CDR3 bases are TGTGCCAGCAGCCCCCGGACCAACAGCCCCGGGGAGCTGTTTTTT. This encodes CASSPRTNSPGELFF.

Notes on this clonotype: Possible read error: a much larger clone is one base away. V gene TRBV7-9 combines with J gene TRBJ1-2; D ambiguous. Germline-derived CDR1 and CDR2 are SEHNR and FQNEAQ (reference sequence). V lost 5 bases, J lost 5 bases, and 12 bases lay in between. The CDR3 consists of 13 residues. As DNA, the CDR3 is TGTGCCAGCAGCCGAGACTGTGTTTATGGCTACACCTTC. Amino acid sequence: CASSRDCVYGYTF.

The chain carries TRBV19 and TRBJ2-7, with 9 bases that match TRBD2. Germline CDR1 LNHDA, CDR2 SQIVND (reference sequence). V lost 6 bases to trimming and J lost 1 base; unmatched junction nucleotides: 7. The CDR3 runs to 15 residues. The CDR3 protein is CASRRLADSSYEQYF. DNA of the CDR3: TGTGCCAGTAGACGACTAGCGGATTCTTCCTACGAGCAGTACTTC.